The 8 T cell receptor delta chains presented below share a single source sample, sequenced in a study of γδ T cells in repeated Plasmodium falciparum infection. Flow sorting of PBMC yielded separate Vgamma9/Vdelta2+ and Vdelta2-negative gammadelta T cell populations for bulk repertoire analysis. TCRdb made new clone calls on the multiplex PCR reads using CATT. Among 75,000 to 100,000 delta-chain clones, more than 1.4% were seen once, and the ten largest hold just under 9%. Sequencing was performed on gamma-delta T cells from blood. Receptor source: a pool of human donors (malaria-infected and uninfected, not separated).

A note on this clone: A far larger clone differs by one base, so this is likely a read error. This sample includes further DNA sequences coding for the same CDR3. The rearrangement joins TRDV2 to TRDJ3; 9 nucleotides match TRDD3. No J gene was available from TCRdb, and it was assigned here by a germline match of the DNA. CDR1 GEAIGNYY and CDR2 EKD come from the germline V gene. The CDR3 runs 25 residues. In DNA form, the CDR3 reads TGTGCCTGTGACAAAAGGACTGGGGATACGACCCGAAACGATTCATCCTCCTGGGACACCCGGCAGATGTTTTTC. Translated: CACDKRTGDTTRNDSSSWDTRQMFF.

This clone appeared many times. TCRdb records a much larger clone's protein for this DNA, with a difference at residue 17 that likely arises from a read error; the protein given is the translation of the DNA. The V gene is TRDV2, the J gene TRDJ1; the match to TRDD3 covers 8 bases. The J gene was missing in TCRdb and was found by matching the end of the DNA to germline. The CDR3 is made up of 20 amino acids. CDR1 is GEAIGNYY, CDR2 EKD, per germline. The CDR3 DNA is TGTGCCTGTGACACCATACGGGTTATGGGGGATGCAATTTACACCGATAGACTCATCTTT. Encoded protein: CACDTIRVMGDAIYTDRLIF.

Turning to this clone: TCRdb pairs this DNA with a much larger clone's protein that differs at residue 12, likely a read error; the protein shown was translated from the DNA. V gene TRDV1 combines with J gene TRDJ1; the match to TRDD3 covers 9 bases. This CDR3 is 17 amino acids long. The V gene's germline CDR1 is TSWWSYY and CDR2 QGS. The J segment lost 3 bases and the V segment lost 2 bases, leaving 10 bases of the junction unmatched. The CDR3 sequence: CALGEGGYPSYADKLIF. CDR3 sequence (DNA): TGTGCTCTTGGGGAAGGGGGATACCCCTCGTACGCCGATAAACTCATCTTT.

This clone was counted a few times. A read error is likely here: a far larger clone is one base away. This same CDR3 is encoded by further DNA sequences in the sample. The chain couples TRDV3 to TRDJ4; 11 nucleotides line up with TRDD3. The CDR3 has 15 amino acids. The V gene end was trimmed by 0 bases and the J gene end by 2 bases; junction bases not matched to a gene: 8. CDR1 and CDR2 from the germline V gene are TVYSNPD and GDNSRS (reference sequence). Written as DNA, the CDR3 is TGTGCCTTTAGTCCAGGCTGGGGGATACTGAGACCCCTGATCTTT. The encoded protein is CAFSPGWGILRPLIF.

A remark on this clone: TCRdb lists the protein of a much larger clone for this DNA, which differs at residue 10, so this is likely a read error; the protein given here is translated from the DNA itself. The rearrangement links TRDV2 to TRDJ1, with a possible D match to TRDD3 (6 bases). In the absence of a J gene in TCRdb, the DNA was matched to germline to assign it here. This CDR3 contains 16 residues. Trimming stripped 0 bases from V and 0 bases from J, with 13 bases between. Germline loops: CDR1 GEAIGNYY, CDR2 EKD. CDR3 loop: CACDTVGASDTDKLIF. The CDR3 DNA is TGTGCCTGTGACACCGTGGGGGCTTCTGACACCGATAAACTCATCTTT.

The table lists this clone with many counts. This likely came from a read error, as a far larger clone is one base away. The same CDR3 arises from other DNA sequences in this sample as well. The V call is TRDV2, the J call TRDJ1; TRDD3 aligns across 11 bases. The trim removed 1 base at V and 4 bases at J, leaving 7 bases unmatched. CDR1 and CDR2 from the germline V gene are GEAIGNYY and EKD. This CDR3 region has 16 residues. The CDR3 sequence: CACDTDWGINGDKLIF. In DNA form, the CDR3 reads TGTGCCTGTGACACTGACTGGGGGATAAACGGCGATAAACTCATCTTT.

Sample share makes this clone medium-sized. This sample includes further DNA sequences coding for the same CDR3. The chain recombines TRDV2 with TRDJ1; D is possibly TRDD3 (5 bases). Trimming pared 3 bases from V and 8 bases from J, leaving 39 bases between. The CDR3 extends over 21 amino acids. Germline V gene sequence: CDR1 GEAIGNYY, CDR2 EKD. This CDR3 reads CACDAVLDVLDSSKQGTKLIF. CDR3 bases: TGTGCCTGTGACGCAGTCCTCGACGTACTGGATTCGTCAAAGCAGGGGACCAAACTCATCTTT.

This clone has just a few counts. A far larger clone is a single base away, which makes a read error likely. The same CDR3 can be traced to other DNA sequences in this sample. This CDR3 reads CALGETRYWGIYSHTDKLIF. DNA of the CDR3: TGTGCTCTTGGGGAAACCCGGTATTGGGGGATATACTCCCATACCGATAAACTCATCTTT. V usage is TRDV1 and J usage is TRDJ1; 9 bases are a match to TRDD3. TCRdb offers no J gene call, so here the DNA was matched to germline to obtain one. The CDR3 extends over 20 amino acids. CDR1 is TSWWSYY, CDR2 QGS, per germline. V lost 2 bases and J lost 2; bases outside the gene matches: 18.